Sequencing of this TCR beta chain was carried out in a study of T-cell reconstitution after alpha-beta-depleted transplantation in children. TCRbeta library preparation incorporated unique molecular identifiers. TCRdb passed the PCR reads through MiXCR, listing each CDR3 protein once. The sample comprises some 500,000 distinct CDR3 sequences, around 17% of which are singletons, and 3.3% rests with the top ten. Germline V gene sequence: CDR1 DFQATT, CDR2 SNEGSKA (reference sequence). Trimming removed 5 bases from V and 2 bases from J, with 16 bases in between. This CDR3 contains 15 residues. Material: PBMCs from the stem cell graft donor, obtained from the stem cell graft. The rearrangement joins TRBV20-1 to TRBJ2-1; tentatively, D is TRBD1 or TRBD2 (5 bases each). This clonotype was sampled from a human donor who donated a stem cell graft to a child with acute lymphoblastic leukemia. The CDR3 nucleotides read TGCAGTGCTCGCACCTGGGGACCAACCTACAATGAGCAGTTCTTC. Protein: CSARTWGPTYNEQFF.